The clone carrying this T cell receptor beta chain was counted between two and nine times. What it binds is not known. The sample belongs to a study of cytomegalovirus exposure and HLA in healthy donors. Overall study: Of a few hundred genotyped donors, about 81% grouped in the Caucasian-associated ancestry cluster.

Use of 60 Vbeta and 13 Jbeta primers characterized the PCR. The protocol was immunoSEQ multiplex PCR, while the TCRdb copy is restricted to in-frame clones and leaves out a portion. Among 150,000 to 180,000 clones, roughly 77% were seen once, and the ten largest hold approximately 8%. Regarding the study as a whole: Analysis was carried out at a later point, and it linked a missense DCLRE1C variant to TCR beta V- and J-gene trimming.

V lost 4 bases to trimming and J lost 1 base, with 11 bases between them. Germline CDR1 is SGHRS and CDR2 is YFSETQ. The CDR3 sequence is 14 residues long. This chain links TRBV5-1 with TRBJ1-1; D perhaps matches TRBD1 (5 bases). The sample was PBMCs. The clonotype originates from a man in his thirties or forties in good health and CMV-seropositive. The CDR3 loop is CASSVTVTNTEAFF. In DNA form, the CDR3 reads TGCGCCAGCAGCGTGACAGTGACGAACACTGAAGCTTTCTTT.